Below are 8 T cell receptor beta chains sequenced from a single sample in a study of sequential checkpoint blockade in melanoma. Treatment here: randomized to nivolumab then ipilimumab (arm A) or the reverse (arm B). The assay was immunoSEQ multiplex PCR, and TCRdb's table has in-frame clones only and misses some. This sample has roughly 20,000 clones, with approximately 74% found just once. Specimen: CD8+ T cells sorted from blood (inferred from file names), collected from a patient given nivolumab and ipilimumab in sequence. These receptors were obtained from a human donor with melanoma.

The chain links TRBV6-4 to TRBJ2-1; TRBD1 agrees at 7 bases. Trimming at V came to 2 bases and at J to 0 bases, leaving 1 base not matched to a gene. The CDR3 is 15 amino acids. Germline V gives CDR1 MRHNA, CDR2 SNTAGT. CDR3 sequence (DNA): TGTGCCAGCAGTGACGAGGGGGCCTCCTACAATGAGCAGTTCTTC. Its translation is CASSDEGASYNEQFF.

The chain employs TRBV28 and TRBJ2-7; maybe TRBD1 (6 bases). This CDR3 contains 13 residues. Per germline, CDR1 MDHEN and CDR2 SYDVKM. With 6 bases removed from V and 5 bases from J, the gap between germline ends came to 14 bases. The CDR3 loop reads CASRAVWDNEQYF. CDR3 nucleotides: TGTGCCAGCAGAGCGGTGTGGGACAACGAGCAGTACTTC.

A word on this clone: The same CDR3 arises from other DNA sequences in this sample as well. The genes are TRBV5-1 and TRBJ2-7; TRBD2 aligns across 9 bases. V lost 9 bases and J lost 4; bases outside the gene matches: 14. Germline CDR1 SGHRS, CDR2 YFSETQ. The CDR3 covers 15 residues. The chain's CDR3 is CAIIPPGTSRYEQYF. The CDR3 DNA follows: TGCGCCATCATACCCCCCGGGACTAGCCGGTACGAGCAGTACTTC.

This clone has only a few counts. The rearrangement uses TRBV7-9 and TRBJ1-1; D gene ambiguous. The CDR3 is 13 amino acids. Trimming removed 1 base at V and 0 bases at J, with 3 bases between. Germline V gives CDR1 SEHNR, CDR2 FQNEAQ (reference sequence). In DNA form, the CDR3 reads TGTGCCAGCAGCTTAGTAGTGAACACTGAAGCTTTCTTT. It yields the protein CASSLVVNTEAFF.

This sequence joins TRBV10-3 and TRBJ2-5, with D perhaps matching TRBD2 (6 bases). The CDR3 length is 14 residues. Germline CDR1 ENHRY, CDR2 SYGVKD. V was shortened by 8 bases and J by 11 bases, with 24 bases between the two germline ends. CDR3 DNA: TGTGCCATCGAGGCACAGGTCGAAACGGGAGAGCAGTACTTC. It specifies CAIEAQVETGEQYF.

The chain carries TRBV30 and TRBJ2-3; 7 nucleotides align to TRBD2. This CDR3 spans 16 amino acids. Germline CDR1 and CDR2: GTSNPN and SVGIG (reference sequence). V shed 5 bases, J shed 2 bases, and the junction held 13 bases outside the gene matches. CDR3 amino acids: CAWGIKIGRDTDTQYF. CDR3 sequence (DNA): TGTGCCTGGGGAATCAAGATTGGGAGGGACACAGATACGCAGTATTTT.

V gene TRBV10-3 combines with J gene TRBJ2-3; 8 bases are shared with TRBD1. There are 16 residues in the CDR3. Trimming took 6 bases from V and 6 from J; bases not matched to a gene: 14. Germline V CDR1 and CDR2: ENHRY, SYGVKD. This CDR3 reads CAIRIRDRPPEDTQYF. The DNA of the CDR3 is TGTGCCATCAGAATCAGGGACAGGCCGCCGGAGGATACGCAGTATTTT.

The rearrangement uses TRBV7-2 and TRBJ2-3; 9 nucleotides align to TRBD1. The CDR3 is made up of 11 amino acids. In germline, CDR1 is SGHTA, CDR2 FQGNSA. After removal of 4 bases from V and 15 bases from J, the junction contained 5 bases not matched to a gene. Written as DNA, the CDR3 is TGTGCCAGCAGCTCCGGGACAGGGATTTATTTT. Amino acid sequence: CASSSGTGIYF.